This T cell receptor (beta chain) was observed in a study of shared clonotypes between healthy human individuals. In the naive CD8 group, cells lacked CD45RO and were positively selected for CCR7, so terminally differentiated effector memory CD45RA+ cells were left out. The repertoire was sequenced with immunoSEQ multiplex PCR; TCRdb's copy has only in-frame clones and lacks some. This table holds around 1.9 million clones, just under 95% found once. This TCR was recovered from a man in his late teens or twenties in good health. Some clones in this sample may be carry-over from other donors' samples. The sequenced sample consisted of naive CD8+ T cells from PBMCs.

CDR3 region: CASSQLPHAPTESQETQYF. The CDR3 DNA reads as TGCGCCAGCAGCCAACTTCCGCACGCCCCAACGGAGAGTCAGGAGACCCAGTACTTC. The chain recombines TRBV4-3 with TRBJ2-5; D remains unclear. The length of the CDR3 is 19 residues. V dropped 2 bases and J dropped 5 bases, with 27 bases sitting between them. Germline CDR1 is LGHNA and CDR2 is YSLEER.